A single sample is the source of the 14 T cell receptor beta chains below, sequenced in a study of blood T cell repertoires in COVID-19. Generated by immunoSEQ multiplex PCR, the TCRdb table keeps only in-frame clones and is missing some. This sample has more than 65,000 clones, with about four fifths found just once. Sequencing was performed on peripheral blood. These receptors all stem from an elderly woman with acute or convalescent COVID-19.

The chain couples TRBV6-1 to TRBJ1-4; D is possibly TRBD1 (6 bases). Trimming took off 2 bases at V and 0 bases at J, with 13 bases between the two ends. The CDR3 extends over 17 amino acids. From germline, CDR1 is MNHNS and CDR2 SASEGT. In DNA form, the CDR3 reads TGTGCCAGCAGTGAACTTAAGGGGGTTGCAACTAATGAAAAACTGTTTTTT. Its translation: CASSELKGVATNEKLFF.

V usage is TRBV5-4 and J usage is TRBJ2-3; D remains ambiguous. V was trimmed by 0 bases and J by 0 bases, leaving 11 bases between them. The V gene's germline CDR1 is SGHNT and CDR2 YYREEE (reference sequence). The CDR3 loop spans 16 amino acids. The CDR3 loop is CASSLDSSISTDTQYF. The CDR3 nucleotides read TGTGCCAGCAGCTTGGATTCGAGTATTAGCACAGATACGCAGTATTTT.

In its sample, this clone was seen once. The chain joins TRBV3-1 (or the pseudogene TRBV3-2) to TRBJ2-2, with 11 bases fitting TRBD2. Losses at the gene ends were 5 bases for V and 6 bases for J; bases not matched to a gene: 5. CDR3 length equals 15 residues. The germline CDR1 and CDR2 sequences are LGHDT and YNNKEL (reference sequence). The CDR3, as DNA: TGTGCCAGCAGCGCTATAGCGGGGGGGCCCGGGGAGCTGTTTTTT. It encodes CASSAIAGGPGELFF.

V is TRBV19 and J is TRBJ2-5, with 8 positions matching TRBD1. V was pared by 1 base and J by 2 bases, with 6 bases of the junction left unmatched. The CDR3 runs 16 residues. Germline-derived CDR1 and CDR2 are LNHDA and SQIVND (reference sequence). CDR3 loop: CASSIGATGVQETQYF. CDR3 bases: TGTGCCAGTAGTATAGGGGCGACAGGGGTACAAGAGACCCAGTACTTC.

This chain uses TRBV5-1 with TRBJ1-4, with no clear D. The germline V gene has CDR1 SGHRS and CDR2 YFSETQ. Trimming removed 7 bases from V and 7 bases from J, with 17 bases in between. There are 14 residues in the CDR3. The CDR3 loop reads CASSTSPEVEKLFF. CDR3 sequence (DNA): TGCGCCAGCTCGACTTCCCCGGAGGTTGAAAAACTGTTTTTT.

V is TRBV7-8 and J is TRBJ1-4, with TRBD1 matching 9 bases. This CDR3 contains 15 residues. With 2 bases clipped from V and 6 bases from J, the junction kept 4 bases outside the gene matches. CDR1 and CDR2 from the germline V gene are SGHVS and FQNEAQ. The CDR3 DNA sequence: TGTGCCAGCAGCTTAACCGGGACAGGGTATGAAAAACTGTTTTTT. Protein sequence: CASSLTGTGYEKLFF.

This chain uses TRBV12-3 or TRBV12-4 with TRBJ1-2; 8 bases are shared with TRBD1. J gave up 6 bases and V 6 bases, and 6 bases lay outside the gene matches. The CDR3 covers 13 residues. This CDR3 is CASSLQGADGYTF. Written as DNA, the CDR3 is TGTGCCAGCAGCCTCCAGGGGGCCGATGGCTACACCTTC.

The rearrangement uses TRBV6-5 and TRBJ1-2, with D uncertain. Germline V gene data show CDR1 as MNHEY and CDR2 as SVGAGI. The CDR3 runs to 12 residues. Trimming removed 6 bases at V and 7 bases at J, with 12 bases between. As DNA, the CDR3 is TGTGCCAGCAGCGGCGTTCAGCGTGGCTACACCTTC. Translating it yields CASSGVQRGYTF.

Many counts were recorded for this clone. CDR3 bases: TGTGCCAGCAGTGACTCAGACAGACTGACTAGCACAGATACGCAGTATTTT. This sequence encodes CASSDSDRLTSTDTQYF. The rearrangement joins TRBV2 to TRBJ2-3, with D perhaps TRBD1 (5 bases). This CDR3 is built from 17 residues. The germline gives CDR1 SNHLY, CDR2 FYNNEI. The V and J ends lost 3 bases and 0 bases respectively, with 16 bases between them.

The chain couples TRBV4-1 to TRBJ1-5, with TRBD1 matching 9 bases. The length of the CDR3 is 19 residues. The V gene end was trimmed by 4 bases and the J gene end by 3 bases; junction bases not matched to a gene: 16. Germline V gene sequence: CDR1 MGHRA, CDR2 YSYEKL. The CDR3 loop reads CASSPAPIQGAGSNQPQHF. The CDR3 nucleotides are TGCGCCAGCAGCCCCGCTCCTATACAGGGGGCCGGATCCAATCAGCCCCAGCATTTT.

This chain links TRBV5-1 with TRBJ2-1; 9 positions match TRBD1. With V trimmed by 2 bases and J by 8 bases, 11 bases remained unmatched. The CDR3 loop spans 16 amino acids. Germline lookup yields CDR1 SGHRS and CDR2 YFSETQ. The CDR3 nucleotides read TGCGCCAGCAGCTTACAGGGGGCTGGCTTTGTGGATGAGCAGTTCTTC. Encoded protein: CASSLQGAGFVDEQFF.

This clone appeared a few times. This chain connects TRBV19 to TRBJ1-6, with 10 bases that match TRBD1. Germline V CDR1 and CDR2: LNHDA, SQIVND (reference sequence). Losses at the gene ends were 6 bases for V and 7 bases for J; bases not matched to a gene: 6. The CDR3 consists of 15 residues. CDR3 loop: CASRIPGQGNSPLHF. The CDR3 DNA is TGTGCCAGTAGGATACCGGGACAGGGGAATTCACCCCTCCACTTT.

The chain links TRBV29-1 to TRBJ2-7; 9 bases line up with TRBD2. The trim removed 7 bases at V and 4 bases at J, leaving 14 bases unmatched. Germline V gene data show CDR1 as SQVTM and CDR2 as ANQGSEA. This CDR3 spans 15 amino acids. DNA of the CDR3: TGCAGCGGGGCGGTCGGTCTAGCGGGGACTTACGAGCAGTACTTC. Its protein is CSGAVGLAGTYEQYF.

This clone was seen a single time. The rearrangement links TRBV5-1 to TRBJ1-5; 7 nucleotides match TRBD1. The CDR3 length is 14 residues. CDR1 is SGHRS, CDR2 YFSETQ, per germline. V lost 4 bases to trimming and J lost 4 bases; unmatched junction nucleotides: 5. The CDR3: CASSMTGLNQPQHF. DNA for the CDR3: TGCGCCAGCAGCATGACAGGGCTTAATCAGCCCCAGCATTTT.